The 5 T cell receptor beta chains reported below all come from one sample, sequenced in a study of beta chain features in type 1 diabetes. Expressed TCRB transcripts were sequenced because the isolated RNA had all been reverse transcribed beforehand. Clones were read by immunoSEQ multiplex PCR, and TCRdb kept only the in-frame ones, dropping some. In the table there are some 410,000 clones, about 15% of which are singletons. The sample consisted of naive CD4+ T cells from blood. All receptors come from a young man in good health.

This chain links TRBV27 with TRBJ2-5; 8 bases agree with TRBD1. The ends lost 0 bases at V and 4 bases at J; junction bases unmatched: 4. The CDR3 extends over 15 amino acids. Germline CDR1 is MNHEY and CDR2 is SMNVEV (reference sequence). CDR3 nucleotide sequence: TGTGCCAGCAGTTTATCCCCCACAGGGGGAGAGACCCAGTACTTC. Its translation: CASSLSPTGGETQYF.

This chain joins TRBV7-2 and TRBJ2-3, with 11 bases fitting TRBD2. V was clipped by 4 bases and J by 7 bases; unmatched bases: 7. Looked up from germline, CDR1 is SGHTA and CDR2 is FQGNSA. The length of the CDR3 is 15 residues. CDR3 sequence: CASSSTSGSFHTQYF. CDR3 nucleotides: TGTGCCAGCAGCTCAACTAGCGGGAGTTTCCATACGCAGTATTTT.

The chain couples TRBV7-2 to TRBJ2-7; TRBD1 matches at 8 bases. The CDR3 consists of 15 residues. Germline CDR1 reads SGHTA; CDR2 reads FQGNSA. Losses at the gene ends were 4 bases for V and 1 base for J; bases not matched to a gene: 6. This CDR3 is CASSYGDRFSYEQYF. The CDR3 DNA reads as TGTGCCAGCAGCTACGGGGACAGGTTTTCCTACGAGCAGTACTTC.

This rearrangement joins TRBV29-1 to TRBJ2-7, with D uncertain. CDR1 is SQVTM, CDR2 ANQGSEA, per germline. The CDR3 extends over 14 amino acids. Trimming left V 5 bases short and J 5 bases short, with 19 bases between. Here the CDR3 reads CSVHGALPGNEQYF. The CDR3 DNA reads TGCAGCGTTCATGGAGCACTCCCAGGTAACGAGCAGTACTTC.

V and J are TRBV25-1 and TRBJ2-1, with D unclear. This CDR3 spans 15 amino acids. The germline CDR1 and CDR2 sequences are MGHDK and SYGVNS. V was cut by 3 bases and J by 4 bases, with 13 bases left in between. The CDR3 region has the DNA TGTGCCAGCAGTGAGGCCAAAGGATATTACAATGAGCAGTTCTTC. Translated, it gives CASSEAKGYYNEQFF.